This TCR beta chain derives from a study of CD8+CD57+ T cells in acquired aplastic anemia. An expansion of CD8+CD57+ cells by flow cytometry had been shown in patients chosen for sequencing. TCR beta VDJ and CDR3 were profiled, and genomic DNA was the template. Via MiXCR, TCRdb re-called the reads, giving one row per CDR3 protein. The profile covers 200,000 or so distinct CDR3 sequences, with about 60% appearing a single time and around 50% taken by the ten largest. The CDR3 spans 14 residues. Germline lookup yields CDR1 DFQATT and CDR2 SNEGSKA (reference sequence). The V gene end was trimmed by 0 bases and the J gene end by 6 bases; junction bases not matched to a gene: 4.

The source is a human donor with aplastic anemia. The specimen was sorted CD4+, CD8+, or CD8+CD57+ T cells (not recorded which) from PBMCs. The chain carries TRBV20-1 and TRBJ2-1; 8 bases match TRBD2. For the CDR3, the DNA is TGCAGTGCTAGAGATCGGCTAGCGGGCAATGAGCAGTTCTTC. It yields the protein CSARDRLAGNEQFF.